The 28 T cell receptor beta chains listed next were all sequenced from one sample in a study of technical replicates of blood from a few donors. Produced via immunoSEQ multiplex PCR; TCRdb's table is partial and in-frame only. Of roughly 79,000 clones in the sample, 96% were seen once. The specimen was T cells isolated from PBMCs. All receptors come from a human donor in good health.

The rearrangement links TRBV5-6 to TRBJ1-1; 8 nucleotides align to TRBD1. Germline V lookup: CDR1 SGHDT, CDR2 YYEEEE. The V gene end was trimmed by 2 bases and the J gene end by 2 bases; junction bases not matched to a gene: 5. The CDR3 is 15 amino acids. The CDR3 DNA reads TGTGCCAGCAGCTTACTGGACAGGGCTAACACTGAAGCTTTCTTT. This encodes CASSLLDRANTEAFF.

The V gene is TRBV4-3, the J gene TRBJ2-7, with TRBD1 as a possible D gene (5 bases). The CDR3 loop spans 14 amino acids. With 0 bases removed from V and 2 bases from J, the gap between germline ends came to 8 bases. Germline CDR1 and CDR2: LGHNA and YSLEER. CDR3 in amino acids: CASSQDPGTYEQYF. For the CDR3, the DNA is TGCGCCAGCAGCCAAGATCCAGGGACCTACGAGCAGTACTTC.

The chain recombines TRBV7-2 with TRBJ2-3, with D maybe TRBD2 (6 bases). V lost 8 bases and J 2 bases, leaving 14 bases between the germline ends. The V gene's germline CDR1 is SGHTA and CDR2 FQGNSA. The CDR3 consists of 14 residues. The CDR3 sequence is CASHSGHVTDTQYF. The CDR3 region has the DNA TGTGCCAGCCACAGCGGGCATGTCACAGATACGCAGTATTTT.

J is TRBJ2-5 and V is TRBV6-5; 13 bases agree with TRBD2. The length of the CDR3 is 15 residues. V lost 2 bases, J lost 3 bases, and 0 bases stayed unmatched. The germline CDR1 and CDR2 sequences are MNHEY and SVGAGI. The CDR3, as DNA: TGTGCCAGCAGTTACGGACTAGCGGGAGAAGAGACCCAGTACTTC. It yields the protein CASSYGLAGEETQYF.

The gene calls are TRBV5-6 and TRBJ2-7, with D hard to call. The V gene lost 2 bases and the J gene lost 4 bases, with 10 bases spanning the gap. The CDR3 is 13 residues long. Germline assignment: CDR1 SGHDT and CDR2 YYEEEE. The CDR3 sequence: CASSFRVGYEQYF. The CDR3 nucleotides are TGTGCCAGCAGCTTTCGGGTTGGGTACGAGCAGTACTTC.

A single count supports this clone. The chain uses TRBV18 and TRBJ2-3; D is possibly TRBD1 (6 bases). Per germline, CDR1 KGHSH and CDR2 LQKENI. This CDR3 is 17 amino acids long. V was clipped by 1 base and J by 2 bases, with 16 bases between them. The CDR3 DNA reads as TGTGCCAGCTCACCACTTCCTAACAGGGTTTCCACAGATACGCAGTATTTT. Translation gives CASSPLPNRVSTDTQYF.

The genes are TRBV14 and TRBJ2-5; D may be TRBD2 (5 bases). Germline assignment: CDR1 SGHDN and CDR2 FVKESK. The length of the CDR3 is 12 residues. Trimming shortened V by 4 bases and J by 6 bases, and 9 bases separated the two germline ends. CDR3 coding DNA: TGTGCCAGCAGCCGACTCGGGAAGACCCAGTACTTC. The encoded protein is CASSRLGKTQYF.

V and J are TRBV4-1 and TRBJ2-3; 9 nucleotides agree with TRBD2. Germline V gives CDR1 MGHRA, CDR2 YSYEKL. This CDR3 contains 11 residues. Trimming removed 11 bases from V and 5 bases from J; junction bases left unmatched: 2. The CDR3: CAASGIDTQYF. Here the CDR3 DNA reads TGCGCCGCTAGCGGGATAGATACGCAGTATTTT.

The genes are TRBV7-6 and TRBJ2-7; 9 nucleotides agree with TRBD2. After removal of 1 base from V and 1 base from J, the junction contained 5 bases not matched to a gene. The germline V gene encodes CDR1 SGHVS and CDR2 FNYEAQ. The CDR3 runs 16 residues. The CDR3 DNA reads as TGTGCCAGCAGCTTAGGGCTAGCGGGATCTTCCTACGAGCAGTACTTC. It codes for CASSLGLAGSSYEQYF.

V usage is TRBV7-8 and J usage is TRBJ1-5, with 9 bases matching TRBD1. Trimming at V came to 5 bases and at J to 7 bases, leaving 6 bases not matched to a gene. This CDR3 contains 14 residues. Germline V gene lookup returns CDR1 SGHVS and CDR2 FQNEAQ. The chain's CDR3 is CASSSTGGIQPQHF. DNA for the CDR3: TGTGCCAGCAGCAGTACAGGGGGCATACAGCCCCAGCATTTT.

V gene TRBV27 combines with J gene TRBJ2-1; D remains ambiguous. The V gene's germline CDR1 is MNHEY and CDR2 SMNVEV (reference sequence). Trimming stripped 6 bases from V and 2 bases from J, with 14 bases between. The CDR3 is made up of 15 amino acids. CDR3 in DNA: TGTGCCAGCAGCCTTATAGCAGTAGCCTACAATGAGCAGTTCTTC. It is translated as CASSLIAVAYNEQFF.

The chain links TRBV4-1 to TRBJ2-5, with TRBD2 as a possible D gene (7 bases). Germline V lookup: CDR1 MGHRA, CDR2 YSYEKL. Trimming stripped 3 bases from V and 5 bases from J, with 16 bases between. The CDR3 contains 15 residues. DNA for the CDR3: TGCGCCAGCAGCCAGGGAGGGGGGAGAAGTGAGACCCAGTACTTC. It translates to CASSQGGGRSETQYF.

The rearrangement joins TRBV6-1 to TRBJ2-3, with 10 positions matching TRBD2. Germline CDR1 and CDR2: MNHNS and SASEGT. This CDR3 has 15 residues. Germline trimming cut 0 bases from V and 5 bases from J; bases unmatched to any gene: 2. The DNA for the CDR3 is TGTGCCAGCAGTGAAGCGACTAGCGGGCGAGATACGCAGTATTTT. It translates to CASSEATSGRDTQYF.

V gene TRBV7-2 combines with J gene TRBJ1-3; no firm D call. Germline-derived CDR1 and CDR2 are SGHTA and FQGNSA. This CDR3 has 16 residues. V shed 5 bases and J shed 0 bases, with 14 bases lying between them. This CDR3 reads CASSPQTASSGNTIYF. The DNA for the CDR3 is TGTGCCAGCAGCCCACAGACCGCCTCCTCTGGAAACACCATATATTTT.

This chain links TRBV11-3 with TRBJ1-1, with 9 bases identical to TRBD1. In germline, CDR1 is SGHNT, CDR2 YENEEA. With V trimmed by 4 bases and J by 4 bases, 7 bases remained unmatched. The CDR3 runs to 15 residues. CDR3 DNA sequence: TGTGCCAGCAGCTCCTACGGACAGGGGAGCACTGAAGCTTTCTTT. This codes for CASSSYGQGSTEAFF.

This clone has just a few counts. The chain links TRBV19 to TRBJ1-2; no clear D gene. V was pared by 1 base and J by 6 bases, with 15 bases between. CDR3 length equals 15 residues. Germline CDR1 is LNHDA and CDR2 is SQIVND (reference sequence). The CDR3 DNA is TGTGCCAGTAGTATAGCAGCTCCCCGAGGAAATGGCTACACCTTC. It codes for CASSIAAPRGNGYTF.

V is TRBV7-9 and J is TRBJ2-3, with 9 bases matching TRBD2. The CDR3 loop spans 14 amino acids. J was trimmed by 6 bases and V by 3 bases; bases with no gene match: 4. Germline V gives CDR1 SEHNR, CDR2 FQNEAQ (reference sequence). The CDR3 reads CASSFGTSMDTQYF. For the CDR3, the DNA is TGTGCCAGCAGCTTCGGGACTAGCATGGATACGCAGTATTTT.

The chain uses TRBV6-5 and TRBJ1-1; 8 bases line up with TRBD1. The V gene end was trimmed by 8 bases and the J gene end by 11 bases; junction bases not matched to a gene: 7. This CDR3 is 11 amino acids long. Per the germline V gene, CDR1 is MNHEY and CDR2 is SVGAGI. CDR3 DNA: TGTGCCAGCGCGAGGACAGGGCAGGCTTTCTTT. It is translated as CASARTGQAFF.

This clone was found a few times. The chain has TRBV6-4 and TRBJ1-2; 10 positions agree with TRBD1. Germline V gives CDR1 MRHNA, CDR2 SNTAGT. The trim removed 0 bases at V and 8 bases at J, leaving 3 bases unmatched. There are 14 residues in the CDR3. The CDR3 sequence: CASSDSDRGQGYTF. DNA of the CDR3: TGTGCCAGCAGTGACTCTGACAGGGGGCAGGGCTACACCTTC.

The gene calls are TRBV14 and TRBJ2-7, with a possible D match to TRBD1 (5 bases). With 3 bases removed from V and 3 bases from J, the gap between germline ends came to 12 bases. The CDR3 sequence is 14 residues long. CDR1 SGHDN and CDR2 FVKESK come from the germline V gene. CDR3 sequence (DNA): TGTGCCAGCAGCCATGCACAGGCCCACTACGAGCAGTACTTC. Encoded protein: CASSHAQAHYEQYF.

CDR3: CASSQENHRSLGQYF. In DNA form, the CDR3 reads TGCGCCAGCAGCCAAGAAAACCACAGGTCCTTGGGGCAGTACTTC. The chain has TRBV4-1 and TRBJ2-7; D possibly corresponds to TRBD1 (5 bases). The ends were cut back, 0 bases at V and 9 bases at J, with 18 bases in the middle. Germline-derived CDR1 and CDR2 are MGHRA and YSYEKL. The CDR3 runs to 15 residues.

The V gene is TRBV27, the J gene TRBJ2-1, with 9 positions matching TRBD1. The CDR3 sequence is 15 residues long. The germline V gene encodes CDR1 MNHEY and CDR2 SMNVEV (reference sequence). The V and J ends lost 3 bases and 6 bases, in that order; junction bases with no gene match: 6. This CDR3 reads CASSFGTGPTNEQFF. CDR3 DNA sequence: TGTGCCAGCAGTTTTGGGACAGGGCCCACCAATGAGCAGTTCTTC.

V is TRBV4-1 and J is TRBJ1-2; 9 positions match TRBD1. CDR3 size: 15 residues. CDR1 is MGHRA and CDR2 is YSYEKL in the germline V gene. Trimming cost V 0 bases and J 6 bases; bases outside gene matches: 5. The CDR3 region has the DNA TGCGCCAGCAGCCAAGAGGACAGGGGTTTTAATGGCTACACCTTC. Translated, it gives CASSQEDRGFNGYTF.

The chain recombines TRBV30 with TRBJ1-1; tentative D call: TRBD1 (6 bases). This CDR3 contains 13 residues. Germline lookup yields CDR1 GTSNPN and CDR2 SVGIG (reference sequence). V dropped 3 bases and J dropped 11 bases, with 19 bases sitting between them. Written as DNA, the CDR3 is TGTGCCTGGAGAGAACAGGGACCCGTAATGGCTTTCTTT. Its translation is CAWREQGPVMAFF.

The chain couples TRBV4-1 to TRBJ2-7; the D gene is possibly TRBD1 (5 bases). Trimming removed 0 bases at V and 2 bases at J, with 11 bases between. Looked up from germline, CDR1 is MGHRA and CDR2 is YSYEKL. The CDR3 loop spans 15 amino acids. The CDR3 nucleotides read TGCGCCAGCAGCCAAGACGAGACAGCCACCTACGAGCAGTACTTC. It encodes CASSQDETATYEQYF.

CDR3 DNA sequence: TGTGCCTGGAGTGTTGAGCGGGAGGGCACCGGGGAGCTGTTTTTT. Translation: CAWSVEREGTGELFF. The J gene is TRBJ2-2, the V gene TRBV30; 10 bases fit TRBD2. CDR3 length: 15 amino acids. The ends lost 0 bases at V and 4 bases at J; junction bases unmatched: 2. Germline V gene data show CDR1 as GTSNPN and CDR2 as SVGIG (reference sequence). Filled out from reference TRBV30 and TRBJ2-2, the complete variable domain reads SQTIHQWPATLVQPVGSPLSLECTVEGTSNPNLYWYRQAAGRGLQLLFYSVGIGQISSEVPQNLSASRPQDRQFILSSKKLLLSDSGFYLCAWSVEREGTGELFFGEGSRLTVL.

Remarks on this clone: One end of the junction is discordant with germline, which a read error may explain. The gene calls are TRBV4-1 and TRBJ2-7, with TRBD2 identical over 8 bases. The CDR3 spans 11 residues. Germline CDR1 is MGHRA and CDR2 is YSYEKL. DNA of the CDR3: TGCGCCAGCAGCCAAGCGGGGACTAGGTCTTTC. The encoded protein is CASSQAGTRSF.

This clone was detected only once. The chain has TRBV2 and TRBJ2-5, with 7 nucleotides matching TRBD1. Germline CDR1 and CDR2: SNHLY and FYNNEI. Losses at the gene ends were 10 bases for V and 5 bases for J; bases not matched to a gene: 19. This CDR3 has 16 residues. The CDR3 coding sequence is TGTGCCACGAAGGGGGCTCTTAGCGCAAGGGGGGAGACCCAGTACTTC. Protein sequence: CATKGALSARGETQYF.